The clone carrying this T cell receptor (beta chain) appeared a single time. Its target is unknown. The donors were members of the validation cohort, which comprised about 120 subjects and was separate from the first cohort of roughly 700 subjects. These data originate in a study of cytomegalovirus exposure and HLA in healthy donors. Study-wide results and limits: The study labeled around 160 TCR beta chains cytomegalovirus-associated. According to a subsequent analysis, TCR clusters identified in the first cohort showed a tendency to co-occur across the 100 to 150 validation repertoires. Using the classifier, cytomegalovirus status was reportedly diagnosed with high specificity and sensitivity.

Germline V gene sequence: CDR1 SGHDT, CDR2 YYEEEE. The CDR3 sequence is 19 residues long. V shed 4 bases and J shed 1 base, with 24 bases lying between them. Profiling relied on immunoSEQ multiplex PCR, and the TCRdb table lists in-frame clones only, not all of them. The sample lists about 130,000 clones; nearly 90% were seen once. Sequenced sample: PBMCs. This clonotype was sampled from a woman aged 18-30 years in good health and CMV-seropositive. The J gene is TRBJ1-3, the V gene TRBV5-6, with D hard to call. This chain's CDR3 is CASSPPVITPLISGNTIYF. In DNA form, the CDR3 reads TGTGCCAGCAGCCCCCCGGTTATCACCCCCCTTATTTCTGGAAACACCATATATTTT. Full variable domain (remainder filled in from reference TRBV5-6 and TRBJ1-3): DAGVTQSPTHLIKTRGQQVTLRCSPKSGHDTVSWYQQALGQGPQFIFQYYEEEERQRGNFPDRFSGHQFPNYSSELNVNALLLGDSALYLCASSPPVITPLISGNTIYFGEGSWLTVV.